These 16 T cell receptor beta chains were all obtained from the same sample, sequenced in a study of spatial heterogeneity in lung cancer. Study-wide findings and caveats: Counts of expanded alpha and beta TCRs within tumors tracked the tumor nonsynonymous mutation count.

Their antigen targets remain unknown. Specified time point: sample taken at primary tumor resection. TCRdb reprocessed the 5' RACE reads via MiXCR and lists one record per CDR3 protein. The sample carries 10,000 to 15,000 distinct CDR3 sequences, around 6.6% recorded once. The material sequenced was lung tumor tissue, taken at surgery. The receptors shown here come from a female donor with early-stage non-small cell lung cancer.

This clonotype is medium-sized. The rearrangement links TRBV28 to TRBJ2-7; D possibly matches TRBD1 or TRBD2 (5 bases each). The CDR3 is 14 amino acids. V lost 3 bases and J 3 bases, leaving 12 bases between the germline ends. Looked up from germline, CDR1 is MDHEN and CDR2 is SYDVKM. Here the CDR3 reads CASSLHRDHYEQYF. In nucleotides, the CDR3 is TGTGCCAGCAGTTTGCACCGGGACCACTACGAGCAGTACTTC.

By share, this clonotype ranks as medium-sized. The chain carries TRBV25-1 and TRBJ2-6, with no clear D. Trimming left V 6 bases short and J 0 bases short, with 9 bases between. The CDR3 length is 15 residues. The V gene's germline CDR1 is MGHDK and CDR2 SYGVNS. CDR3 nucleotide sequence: TGTGCCAGCAGCCCTCCTAGCTCTGGGGCCAACGTCCTGACTTTC. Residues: CASSPPSSGANVLTF.

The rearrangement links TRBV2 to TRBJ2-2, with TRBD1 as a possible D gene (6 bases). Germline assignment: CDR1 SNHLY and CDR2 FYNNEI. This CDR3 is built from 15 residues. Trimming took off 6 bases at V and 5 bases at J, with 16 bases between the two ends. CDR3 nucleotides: TGTGCCAGCAGAAAGGGGGAGTCTAAAACCGGGGAGCTGTTTTTT. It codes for CASRKGESKTGELFF.

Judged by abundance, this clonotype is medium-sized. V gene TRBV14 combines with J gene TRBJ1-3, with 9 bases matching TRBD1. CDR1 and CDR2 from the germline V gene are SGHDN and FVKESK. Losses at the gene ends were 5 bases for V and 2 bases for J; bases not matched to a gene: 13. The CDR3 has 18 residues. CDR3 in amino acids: CASSSRDRALGPGNTIYF. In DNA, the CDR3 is TGTGCCAGCAGCTCCCGGGACAGGGCCCTTGGGCCTGGAAACACCATATATTTT.

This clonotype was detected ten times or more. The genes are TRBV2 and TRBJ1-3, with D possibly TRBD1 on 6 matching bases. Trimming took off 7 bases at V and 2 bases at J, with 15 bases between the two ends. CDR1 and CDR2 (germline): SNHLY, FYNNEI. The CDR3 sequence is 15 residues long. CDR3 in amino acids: CASTAQGTPGNTIYF. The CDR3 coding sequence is TGTGCCAGCACCGCACAGGGTACCCCTGGAAACACCATATATTTT.

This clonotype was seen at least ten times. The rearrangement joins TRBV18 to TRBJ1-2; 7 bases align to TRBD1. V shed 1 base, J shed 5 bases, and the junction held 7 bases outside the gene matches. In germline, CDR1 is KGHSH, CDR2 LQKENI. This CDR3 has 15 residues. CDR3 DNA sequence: TGTGCCAGCTCACCACGGAAACAGGGGTCATATGGCTACACCTTC. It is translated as CASSPRKQGSYGYTF.

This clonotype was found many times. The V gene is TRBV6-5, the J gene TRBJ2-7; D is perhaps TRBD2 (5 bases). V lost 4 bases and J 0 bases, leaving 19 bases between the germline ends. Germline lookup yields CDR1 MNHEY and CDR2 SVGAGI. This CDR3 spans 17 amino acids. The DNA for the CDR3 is TGTGCCAGCAGTTCAAAATTCCTCGGACTTGACTCCTACGAGCAGTACTTC. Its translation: CASSSKFLGLDSYEQYF.

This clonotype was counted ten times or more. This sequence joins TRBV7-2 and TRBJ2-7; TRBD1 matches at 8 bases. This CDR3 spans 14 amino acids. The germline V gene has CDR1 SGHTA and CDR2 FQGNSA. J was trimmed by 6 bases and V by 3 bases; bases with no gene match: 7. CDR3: CASSFDRGEFEQYF. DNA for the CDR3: TGTGCCAGCAGCTTCGACAGGGGAGAGTTCGAGCAGTACTTC. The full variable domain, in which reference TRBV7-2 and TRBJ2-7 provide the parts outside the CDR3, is GAGVSQSPSNKVTEKGKDVELRCDPISGHTALYWYRQSLGQGLEFLIYFQGNSAPDKSGLPSDRFSAERTGGSVSTLTIQRTQQEDSAVYLCASSFDRGEFEQYFGPGTRLTVT.

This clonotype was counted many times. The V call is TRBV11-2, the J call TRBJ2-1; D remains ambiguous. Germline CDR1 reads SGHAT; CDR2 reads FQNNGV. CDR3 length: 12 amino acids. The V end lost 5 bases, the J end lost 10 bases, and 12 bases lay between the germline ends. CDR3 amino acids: CASSSMGGEQFF. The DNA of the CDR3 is TGTGCCAGCAGCAGCATGGGTGGAGAGCAGTTCTTC.

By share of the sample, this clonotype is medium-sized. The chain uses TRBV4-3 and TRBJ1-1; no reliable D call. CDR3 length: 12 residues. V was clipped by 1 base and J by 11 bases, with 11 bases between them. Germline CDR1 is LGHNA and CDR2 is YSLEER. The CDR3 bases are TGCGCCAGCAGCCAAGGAGGGCGACGGGCTTTCTTT. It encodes CASSQGGRRAFF.

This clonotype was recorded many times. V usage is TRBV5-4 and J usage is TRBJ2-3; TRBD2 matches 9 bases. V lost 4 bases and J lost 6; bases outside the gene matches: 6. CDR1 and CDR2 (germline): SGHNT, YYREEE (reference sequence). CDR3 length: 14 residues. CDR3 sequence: CASSPGTSWDTQYF. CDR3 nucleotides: TGTGCCAGCAGCCCGGGGACTAGCTGGGATACGCAGTATTTT.

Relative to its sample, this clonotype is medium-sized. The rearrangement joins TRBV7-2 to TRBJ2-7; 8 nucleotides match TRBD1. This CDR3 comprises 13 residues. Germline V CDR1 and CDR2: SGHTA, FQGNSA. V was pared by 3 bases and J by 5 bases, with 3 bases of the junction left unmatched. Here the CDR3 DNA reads TGTGCCAGCAGCTTCAAACAGGGGGACGAGCAGTACTTC. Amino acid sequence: CASSFKQGDEQYF. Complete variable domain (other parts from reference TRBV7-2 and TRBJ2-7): GAGVSQSPSNKVTEKGKDVELRCDPISGHTALYWYRQSLGQGLEFLIYFQGNSAPDKSGLPSDRFSAERTGGSVSTLTIQRTQQEDSAVYLCASSFKQGDEQYFGPGTRLTVT.

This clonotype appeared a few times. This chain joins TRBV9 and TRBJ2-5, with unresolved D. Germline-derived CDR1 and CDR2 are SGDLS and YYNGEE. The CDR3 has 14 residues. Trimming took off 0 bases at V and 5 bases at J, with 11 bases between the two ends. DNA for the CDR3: TGTGCCAGCAGCGTAGAGCCAGGCTCGGAGACCCAGTACTTC. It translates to CASSVEPGSETQYF.

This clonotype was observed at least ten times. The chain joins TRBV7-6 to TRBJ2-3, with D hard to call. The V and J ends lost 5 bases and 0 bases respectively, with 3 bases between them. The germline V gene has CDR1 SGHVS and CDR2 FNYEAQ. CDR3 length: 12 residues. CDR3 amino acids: CASSPSTDTQYF. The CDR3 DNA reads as TGTGCCAGCAGCCCTAGCACAGATACGCAGTATTTT.

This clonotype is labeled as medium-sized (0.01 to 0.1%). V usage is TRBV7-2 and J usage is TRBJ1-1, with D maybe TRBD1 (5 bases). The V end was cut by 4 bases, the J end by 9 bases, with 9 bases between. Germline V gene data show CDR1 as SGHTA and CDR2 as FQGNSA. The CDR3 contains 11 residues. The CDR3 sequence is CASSSGRKAFF. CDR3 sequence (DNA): TGTGCCAGCAGCTCAGGGAGGAAAGCTTTCTTT.

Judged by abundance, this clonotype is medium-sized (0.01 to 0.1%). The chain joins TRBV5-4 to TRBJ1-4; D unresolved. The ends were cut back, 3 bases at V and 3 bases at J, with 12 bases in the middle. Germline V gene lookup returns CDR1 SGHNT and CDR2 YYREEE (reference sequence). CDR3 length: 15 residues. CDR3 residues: CASSSRVGSNEKLFF. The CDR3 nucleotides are TGTGCCAGCAGCTCACGAGTTGGGTCTAATGAAAAACTGTTTTTT.